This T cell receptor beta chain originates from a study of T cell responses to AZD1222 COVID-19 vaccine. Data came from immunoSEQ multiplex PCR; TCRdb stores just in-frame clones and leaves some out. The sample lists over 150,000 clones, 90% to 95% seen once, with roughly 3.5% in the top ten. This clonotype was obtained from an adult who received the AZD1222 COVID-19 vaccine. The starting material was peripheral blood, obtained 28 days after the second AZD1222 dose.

For the CDR3, the DNA is TGTGCCAGCAGCCAAGGAGGGTCCCAGGCAGGTTCATCCTACGAGCAGTACTTC. This encodes CASSQGGSQAGSSYEQYF. The chain employs TRBV4-2 and TRBJ2-7, with D perhaps TRBD2 (5 bases). V shed 1 base and J shed 1 base, with 20 bases lying between them. Germline assignment: CDR1 LGHNA and CDR2 YNFKEQ. The CDR3 totals 18 residues.